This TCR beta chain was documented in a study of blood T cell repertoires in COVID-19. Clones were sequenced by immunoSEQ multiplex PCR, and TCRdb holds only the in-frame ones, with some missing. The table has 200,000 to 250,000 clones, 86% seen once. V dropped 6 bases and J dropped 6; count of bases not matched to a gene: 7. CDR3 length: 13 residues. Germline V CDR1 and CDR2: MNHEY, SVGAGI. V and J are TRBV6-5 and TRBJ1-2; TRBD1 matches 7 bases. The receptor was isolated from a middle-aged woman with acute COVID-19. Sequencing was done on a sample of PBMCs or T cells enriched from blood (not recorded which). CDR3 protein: CASSLGTEHGYTF. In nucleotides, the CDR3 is TGTGCCAGCAGCCTCGGGACAGAGCATGGCTACACCTTC.